This T cell receptor (beta chain) is drawn from a study of control samples from healthy donors and cancer patients. Sequenced by immunoSEQ multiplex PCR; TCRdb stores in-frame clones only, minus some. The data hold about 49,000 clones, with roughly 92% observed a single time. V was pared by 5 bases and J by 7 bases, with 16 bases of the junction left unmatched. The CDR3 runs 17 residues. CDR1 SGHRS and CDR2 YFSETQ come from the germline V gene. The rearrangement links TRBV5-1 to TRBJ2-1; TRBD2 matches 9 bases. The specimen sequenced was PBMCs. This receptor was taken from a man younger than 45 with colorectal cancer. The CDR3 protein is CASRRLELAGGRNEQFF. CDR3 nucleotides: TGCGCCAGCAGACGTCTCGAACTAGCGGGCGGTAGAAATGAGCAGTTCTTC.